Listed below are T cell receptor beta chains from one sample, sequenced in a study of cytomegalovirus exposure and HLA in healthy donors. TCRdb's table, derived via immunoSEQ multiplex PCR, lists solely in-frame clones and lacks some. The sample lists some 68,000 clones, around 95% occurring once. Sequencing was carried out using PBMCs. These receptors came from a man between 18 and 29 years old in good health and CMV-seronegative. The CDR3 runs from the conserved cysteine through the conserved F or W. Fields, in order: V gene, J gene, clone size, D gene, CDR3 DNA, CDR3 protein. D genes are given only for firm matches. The size of a clone is reported for some rows only, either as once, few or many, or as a class for expanded clones.

V: TRBV10-3; J: TRBJ1-1; size: .; D: .; DNA: TGTGCCATCATCGCTACAGGAAAAACTGAAGCTTTCTTT; CDR3: CAIIATGKTEAFF
V: TRBV12-2; J: TRBJ2-7; size: .; D: .; DNA: TGTGCAAGTCGCTTCGGGGGGCGCGGGAAAGGTGAGCAGTACTTC; CDR3: CASRFGGRGKGEQYF
V: TRBV29-1; J: TRBJ2-3; size: .; D: .; DNA: TGCAGCGTTGCCCCACCATCAGGGACTAGCACAGATACGCAGTATTTT; CDR3: CSVAPPSGTSTDTQYF
V: TRBV14; J: TRBJ2-7; size: .; D: TRBD1; DNA: TGTGCCAGCAGCCCTTCTCTGGACAGGGTATATGAACAGTACTTC; CDR3: CASSPSLDRVYEQYF
V: TRBV19; J: TRBJ2-1; size: .; D: .; DNA: TGTGCCAGTAGTATCCAAGCGTACAATGAGCAGTTCTTC; CDR3: CASSIQAYNEQFF
V: TRBV7-2; J: TRBJ1-5; size: once; D: .; DNA: TGTGCCAGCAGCCCACACGGGGATCAGCCCCAGCATTTT; CDR3: CASSPHGDQPQHF
V: TRBV2; J: TRBJ1-2; size: .; D: .; DNA: TGTGCCAGCAGCCAGGACAGTAACTATGGCTACACCTTC; CDR3: CASSQDSNYGYTF
V: TRBV19; J: TRBJ1-1; size: .; D: TRBD1; DNA: TGTGCCAGTAGCCGGGACAGGGGGGTCGCTGAAGCTTTCTTT; CDR3: CASSRDRGVAEAFF
V: TRBV9; J: TRBJ2-2; size: .; D: .; DNA: TGTGCCAGCAGCACCCCCGGGACATCTAACACCGGGGAGCTGTTTTTT; CDR3: CASSTPGTSNTGELFF
V: TRBV7-9; J: TRBJ2-7; size: .; D: .; DNA: TGTGCCAGCAGCAAGCGATTGGAGCAGTACTTC; CDR3: CASSKRLEQYF
V: TRBV5-6; J: TRBJ2-2; size: .; D: .; DNA: TGTGCCAGCAGCTTGGGAGACGGGGAGCTGTTTTTT; CDR3: CASSLGDGELFF
V: TRBV28; J: TRBJ1-1; size: once; D: TRBD1; DNA: TGTGCCAGCAGTAAAGGACAGGCGCCGACTGAAGCTTTCTTT; CDR3: CASSKGQAPTEAFF
V: TRBV27; J: TRBJ2-7; size: .; D: .; DNA: TGTGCCAGCAGTTTTCTATCAGGGAAAGTCCACGAGCAGTACTTC; CDR3: CASSFLSGKVHEQYF
V: TRBV7-3; J: TRBJ2-1; size: .; D: TRBD2; DNA: TGTGCCAGCAGCTTAGGGACTAGCGGCTACAATGAGCAGTTCTTC; CDR3: CASSLGTSGYNEQFF
V: TRBV5-1; J: TRBJ2-1; size: .; D: TRBD2; DNA: TGCGCCAGCAGGTTAGACCCCGGGACTAGCGGTTACAATGAGCAGTTCTTC; CDR3: CASRLDPGTSGYNEQFF
V: TRBV7-9; J: TRBJ2-5; size: .; D: .; DNA: TGTGCCAGCAGCTTAGGCAGGGGTCGGCAAGAGACCCAGTACTTC; CDR3: CASSLGRGRQETQYF
V: TRBV5-1; J: TRBJ2-3; size: .; D: .; DNA: TGCGCCAGCAGCTTGGCCCCCGGGAGCACAGATACGCAGTATTTT; CDR3: CASSLAPGSTDTQYF
V: TRBV6-5; J: TRBJ1-2; size: .; D: .; DNA: TGTGCCAGCAGCCCACTTGGCCAGGGCGATGGCTACACCTTC; CDR3: CASSPLGQGDGYTF
V: TRBV6-1; J: TRBJ2-1; size: .; D: .; DNA: TGTGCCAGCAGTGACCCGACTGGGGCCCAGTACAATGAGCAGTTCTTC; CDR3: CASSDPTGAQYNEQFF
V: TRBV18; J: TRBJ1-1; size: .; D: .; DNA: TGTGCCAGCTCACTGCAACAGAACACTGAAGCTTTCTTT; CDR3: CASSLQQNTEAFF
V: TRBV27; J: TRBJ2-5; size: .; D: TRBD2; DNA: TGTGCCAGCAGTTCGCCCCTCGGGACTAGCCGACGGCCAGAGACCCAGTACTTC; CDR3: CASSSPLGTSRRPETQYF
V: TRBV28; J: TRBJ2-1; size: .; D: .; DNA: TGTGCCAGCAAGGGGTCGGACTACAATGAGCAGTTCTTC; CDR3: CASKGSDYNEQFF
V: TRBV5-6; J: TRBJ2-7; size: .; D: .; DNA: TGTGCCAGCAGCTTATACACAGAAGGCCCCTACGAGCAGTACTTC; CDR3: CASSLYTEGPYEQYF
V: TRBV6-5; J: TRBJ1-1; size: .; D: .; DNA: TGTGCCAGCAGTTCGCAGGGAACGAACACTGAAGCTTTCTTT; CDR3: CASSSQGTNTEAFF
V: TRBV19; J: TRBJ2-5; size: once; D: TRBD2; DNA: TGTGCCAGTCGGTCTAGCGGGAGCGTAGAGACCCAGTACTTC; CDR3: CASRSSGSVETQYF
V: TRBV6-5; J: TRBJ2-7; size: .; D: .; DNA: TGTGCCAGCAGTTACTCAACTGGTTTCTCCTACGAGCAGTACTTC; CDR3: CASSYSTGFSYEQYF